This TCR beta chain was sequenced in a study of blood T cell repertoires in COVID-19. Study summary: The United States, Italy and Spain were the sources of the acute and convalescent COVID-19 samples. T cells, B-cell-depleted T cells, or PBMCs provided the cDNA or gDNA that served as material.

How the authors handled the data: Amplification with reference gene primers provided the estimates of nucleated cell counts. TCRdb's table, derived via immunoSEQ multiplex PCR, lists solely in-frame clones and lacks some. V and J calls and clone size follow that table, whereas D and trimming were derived from the DNA. Altogether about 45,000 clones are present, roughly nine tenths being singletons, with the ten largest covering roughly 10%. Germline CDR1 reads SGHKS; CDR2 reads YYEKEE (reference sequence). Trimming removed 0 bases from V and 7 bases from J, with 16 bases in between. The CDR3 consists of 15 residues.

The specimen was peripheral blood. This TCR was recovered from a human donor in a cohort sampled during active COVID-19. This chain joins TRBV5-5 and TRBJ1-2, with a tentative D call TRBD1 (6 bases). The CDR3 DNA follows: TGTGCCAGCAGCTTGGCCCCGTCAGGGGAGAGTGGCTACACCTTC. Residues: CASSLAPSGESGYTF.